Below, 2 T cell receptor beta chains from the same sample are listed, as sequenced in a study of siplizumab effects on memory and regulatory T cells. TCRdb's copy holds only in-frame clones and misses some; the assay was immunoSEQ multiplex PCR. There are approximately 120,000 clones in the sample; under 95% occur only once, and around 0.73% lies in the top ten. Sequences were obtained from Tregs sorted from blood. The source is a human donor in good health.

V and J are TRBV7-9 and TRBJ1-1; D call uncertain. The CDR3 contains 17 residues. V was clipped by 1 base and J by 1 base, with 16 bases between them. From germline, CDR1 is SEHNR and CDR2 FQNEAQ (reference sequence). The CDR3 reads CASSLVVDSLGNTEAFF. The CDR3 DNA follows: TGTGCCAGCAGCTTAGTGGTCGATAGCTTGGGGAACACTGAAGCTTTCTTT.

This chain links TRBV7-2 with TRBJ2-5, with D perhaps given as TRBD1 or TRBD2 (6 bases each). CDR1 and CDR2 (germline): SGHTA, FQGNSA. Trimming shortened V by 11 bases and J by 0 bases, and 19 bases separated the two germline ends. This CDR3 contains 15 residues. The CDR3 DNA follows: TGTGCCTACCCGGGGGCTAGCGTGTACCAAGAGACCCAGTACTTC. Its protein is CAYPGASVYQETQYF.